A selection of T cell receptor beta chains follows, all from one sample in a study of blood T cell repertoires in COVID-19. Libraries were prepared by immunoSEQ multiplex PCR; TCRdb keeps only in-frame clonotypes and omits some of them. This table holds tens of thousands of clones, 88% found once. Sequenced sample: peripheral blood. These receptors came from a human donor with active COVID-19. The donor label of this sample is uncertain. CDR3s include the opening cysteine and the closing phenylalanine or tryptophan. A D gene is named only where the DNA matches it firmly. Clone size, where shown, is once, few, many, or a class for clones that have expanded.

d_call j_call v_call clone_size cdr3_nt cdr3_aa
NA TRBJ1-2 TRBV5-1 NA TGCGCCAGCAGCTTGGAAGGGCAGGGGTTAGGGGGCTACACCTTC CASSLEGQGLGGYTF
TRBD1 TRBJ2-3 TRBV19 few TGTGCCAGTAGTAGGACAGGGCGCACAGATACGCAGTATTTT CASSRTGRTDTQYF
NA TRBJ1-2 TRBV3-1/TRBV3-2 NA TGTGCCAGCAGCCAAGATCCCAGGGTATATGGCTACACCTTC CASSQDPRVYGYTF
TRBD1 TRBJ1-1 TRBV18 NA TGTGCCAGCTCACGACAGGGTAACACTGAAGCTTTCTTT CASSRQGNTEAFF
TRBD1 TRBJ2-7 TRBV4-1 few TGCGCCAGCAGCCAAGAGAGCCAGACAGGGGAGCAGTACTTC CASSQESQTGEQYF
NA TRBJ2-2 TRBV10-1 NA TGCGCCAGCAGTGCGGGACAAGACACCGGGGAGCTGTTTTTT CASSAGQDTGELFF
NA TRBJ1-6 TRBV12-3/TRBV12-4 NA TGTGCCAGCAGGGGTTCGGGGGCACCCCTCCACTTT CASRGSGAPLHF
NA TRBJ2-6 TRBV7-2 NA TGTGCCAGCATCCGGGACTCTGGGGCCAACGTCCTGACTTTC CASIRDSGANVLTF
NA TRBJ2-7 TRBV7-8 NA TGTGCCAGCAGCTACCTCGACGGAGCCTACGAGCAGTACTTC CASSYLDGAYEQYF
NA TRBJ2-3 TRBV29-1 NA TGCAGCGGCCAACTAGGCGCGTCGGGCACAGATACGCAGTATTTT CSGQLGASGTDTQYF
NA TRBJ2-3 TRBV30 NA TGTGCCTCTGCTACGGGCACAGATACGCAGTATTTT CASATGTDTQYF
TRBD1 TRBJ1-1 TRBV6-5 once TGTGCCAGCAATCCGACAGGGGGATACACTGAAGCTTTCTTT CASNPTGGYTEAFF
TRBD1 TRBJ1-2 TRBV2 NA TGTGCCAGTGGGACAGTTAAGTATGGCTACACCTTC CASGTVKYGYTF
NA TRBJ2-3 TRBV24-1 NA TGTGCCACCAGTGCCTTGGCCGCAGATACGCAGTATTTT CATSALAADTQYF
NA TRBJ2-5 TRBV7-9 NA TGTGCCAGCAGGGGGTCAGGGGCAGAGACCCAGTACTTC CASRGSGAETQYF
TRBD1 TRBJ1-6 TRBV30 NA TGTGCCTGGACCCTAGGGCAGGGGGCGGATTCACCCCTCCACTTT CAWTLGQGADSPLHF
NA TRBJ2-3 TRBV12-1 NA TGTGCCAGCAGCCCCCCGGCGAGGGTCGAGACAGATACGCAGTATTTT CASSPPARVETDTQYF
TRBD2 TRBJ2-1 TRBV29-1 NA TGCAGCTTGGTCCGGACTAGCGGGAGCTCCTACAATGAGCAGTTCTTC CSLVRTSGSSYNEQFF
TRBD2 TRBJ2-5 TRBV5-3 NA TGTGCCAGAAGCGTTAGGGAACTAGCGGGGGGCGATAAGACCCAGTACTTC CARSVRELAGGDKTQYF
TRBD2 TRBJ2-5 TRBV5-1 NA TGCGCCAGCGACTCGGGGGGAGGGCTCAGTTACGAGACCCAGTACTTC CASDSGGGLSYETQYF
NA TRBJ1-3 TRBV18 NA TGTGCCAGCTCACACAGCTCTGGAAACACCATATATTTT CASSHSSGNTIYF
TRBD2 TRBJ2-7 TRBV10-1 NA TGCGCCAGCAGTGAGCCCCCTCTTAGGGTAGCGGGGGGCCCAGGCCCCTACGAGCAGTACTTC CASSEPPLRVAGGPGPYEQYF
NA TRBJ1-1 TRBV7-9 NA TGTGCCAGCAGCTTAGTCCCGGGTCCGGCTTTCTTT CASSLVPGPAFF
NA TRBJ2-2 TRBV18 NA TGTGCCAGCTCTTCGAGGTCCCCGGGGAACACCGGGGAGCTGTTTTTT CASSSRSPGNTGELFF
TRBD1 TRBJ2-7 TRBV6-6 once TGTGCCAGCAGTTACTCCAGGGGGCTCTGGGAGCAGTACTTC CASSYSRGLWEQYF
TRBD1 TRBJ2-2 TRBV7-2 NA TGTGCCAGCAGCCCCAAGGACAGGGGGCACACCGGGGAGCTGTTTTTT CASSPKDRGHTGELFF
NA TRBJ2-2 TRBV5-1 NA TGCGCCAGCACAACGGGGGCGAACACCGGGGAGCTGTTTTTT CASTTGANTGELFF
TRBD1 TRBJ1-5 TRBV7-2 once TGTGCCAGCAGCTTAGGTAGAGGGACAGGGGGTCAGCCCCAGCATTTT CASSLGRGTGGQPQHF